These 32 T cell receptor beta chains originate from one sample sequenced in a study of T cell changes during pregnancy in multiple sclerosis. Here immunoSEQ multiplex PCR was the method, and the copy in TCRdb shows in-frame clones only, minus some. The data show approximately 34,000 clones, with roughly nine tenths seen just once and about 11% held by the top ten. The source material was CD8+ T cells from peripheral blood mononuclear cells, sampled before pregnancy. These TCRs come from a female donor with multiple sclerosis, enrolled in a pregnancy study.

J is TRBJ2-1 and V is TRBV6-1, with 8 bases lining up with TRBD2. The junction had 11 bases not matched to a gene; V was cut back by 3 bases and J by 7 bases. CDR3 length: 16 residues. Germline V lookup: CDR1 MNHNS, CDR2 SASEGT. The DNA for the CDR3 is TGTGCCAGCAGTGACGCGGGACTAGGGAGTACAAATGAGCAGTTCTTC. It specifies CASSDAGLGSTNEQFF.

The chain uses TRBV6-1 and TRBJ1-2; unclear D gene. The CDR3 totals 16 residues. Looked up from germline, CDR1 is MNHNS and CDR2 is SASEGT. V lost 1 base to trimming and J lost 2 bases, with 14 bases between them. The chain's CDR3 is CASSEGGGPGNYGYTF. The CDR3 DNA follows: TGTGCCAGCAGTGAAGGGGGAGGTCCAGGCAACTATGGCTACACCTTC.

This chain joins TRBV5-4 and TRBJ1-2, with 10 bases lining up with TRBD1. Germline trimming cut 3 bases from V and 4 bases from J; bases unmatched to any gene: 6. CDR1 is SGHNT, CDR2 YYREEE, per germline (reference sequence). This CDR3 comprises 15 residues. The DNA of the CDR3 is TGTGCCAGCAGCTACCGGGACAGGGGACTCTATGGCTACACCTTC. Its protein is CASSYRDRGLYGYTF.

The chain is built from TRBV19 and TRBJ2-5; TRBD2 is a possible D gene (7 bases). The V and J ends lost 3 bases and 5 bases respectively, with 13 bases between them. Germline V lookup: CDR1 LNHDA, CDR2 SQIVND (reference sequence). This CDR3 contains 14 residues. The CDR3 loop is CASSIWGGVETQYF. The CDR3 DNA reads TGTGCCAGTAGTATCTGGGGGGGCGTCGAGACCCAGTACTTC.

The chain links TRBV2 to TRBJ2-7; possibly TRBD2 for D (6 bases). Deletions cut 7 bases from V and 6 bases from J, with 13 bases between. The germline V gene has CDR1 SNHLY and CDR2 FYNNEI. This CDR3 comprises 12 residues. The CDR3 here is CASKRVIGEQYF. The CDR3 DNA follows: TGTGCCAGCAAGCGGGTAATAGGCGAGCAGTACTTC. The full variable domain, with the rest looked up from reference TRBV2 and TRBJ2-7, is EPEVTQTPSHQVTQMGQEVILRCVPISNHLYFYWYRQILGQKVEFLVSFYNNEISEKSEIFDDQFSVERPDGSNFTLKIRSTKLEDSAMYFCASKRVIGEQYFGPGTRLTVT.

The V gene is TRBV4-2, the J gene TRBJ2-6; D may be TRBD2 (5 bases). CDR3 length equals 16 residues. The ends were cut back, 0 bases at V and 1 base at J, with 7 bases in the middle. Looked up from germline, CDR1 is LGHNA and CDR2 is YNFKEQ. CDR3 in amino acids: CASSQDGDSGANVLTF. In DNA, the CDR3 is TGTGCCAGCAGCCAAGACGGGGATTCTGGGGCCAACGTCCTGACTTTC.

This sequence joins TRBV10-2 and TRBJ2-1; D uncertain. Germline assignment: CDR1 WSHSY and CDR2 SAAADI. This CDR3 spans 16 amino acids. Trimming took 3 bases from V and 10 from J, leaving 22 bases between them. CDR3 sequence: CASSEDGVGHLLEQFF. The DNA of the CDR3 is TGCGCCAGCAGTGAAGATGGAGTGGGTCATTTGTTGGAGCAGTTCTTC.

This clone showed up just once. This sequence joins TRBV14 and TRBJ2-2; D uncertain. Trimming pared 2 bases from V and 2 bases from J, leaving 3 bases between. CDR3 length equals 13 residues. Germline CDR1 is SGHDN and CDR2 is FVKESK. The CDR3 DNA follows: TGTGCCAGCAGCCAAACTAACACCGGGGAGCTGTTTTTT. As protein: CASSQTNTGELFF.

The genes are TRBV2 and TRBJ1-2; 11 bases match TRBD1. V was clipped by 1 base and J by 4 bases; unmatched bases: 2. The germline V gene has CDR1 SNHLY and CDR2 FYNNEI. This CDR3 comprises 15 residues. This CDR3 reads CASSEGTGGAYGYTF. CDR3 DNA: TGTGCCAGCAGTGAAGGGACAGGGGGCGCCTATGGCTACACCTTC.

This rearrangement joins TRBV27 to TRBJ1-5; D might be TRBD1 (5 bases). V was shortened by 0 bases and J by 5 bases, with 17 bases between the two germline ends. Germline-derived CDR1 and CDR2 are MNHEY and SMNVEV (reference sequence). The CDR3 covers 17 residues. Here the CDR3 reads CASSLSYGYGGHQPQHF. The DNA of the CDR3 is TGTGCCAGCAGTTTATCCTATGGTTACGGGGGACATCAGCCCCAGCATTTT.

This CDR3 reads CASSISTWSTGELFF. In DNA form, the CDR3 reads TGTGCCAGCAGTATATCTACCTGGTCCACCGGGGAGCTGTTTTTT. The chain combines TRBV6-4 with TRBJ2-2; no definite D call. Trimming took off 5 bases at V and 4 bases at J, with 14 bases between the two ends. Germline V CDR1 and CDR2: MRHNA, SNTAGT. The CDR3 has 15 amino acids.

The rearrangement joins TRBV5-1 to TRBJ1-2; D may be TRBD1 (6 bases). The V gene's germline CDR1 is SGHRS and CDR2 YFSETQ. The CDR3 runs 14 residues. V was cut by 0 bases and J by 2 bases, with 8 bases left in between. The CDR3 bases are TGCGCCAGCAGCTTGGCCGGGACAAACTATGGCTACACCTTC. Its translation: CASSLAGTNYGYTF. The full variable domain, with the rest looked up from reference TRBV5-1 and TRBJ1-2, is KAGVTQTPRYLIKTRGQQVTLSCSPISGHRSVSWYQQTPGQGLQFLFEYFSETQRNKGNFPGRFSGRQFSNSRSEMNVSTLELGDSALYLCASSLAGTNYGYTFGSGTRLTVV.

This chain connects TRBV7-7 to TRBJ2-5; weak D call: TRBD1 (5 bases). CDR3 length: 15 residues. Trimming pared 5 bases from V and 3 bases from J, leaving 16 bases between. The germline CDR1 and CDR2 sequences are SSHAT and FNYEAQ (reference sequence). CDR3 protein: CASSPVRGGEETQYF. CDR3 DNA sequence: TGTGCCAGCAGCCCTGTTAGGGGCGGTGAAGAGACCCAGTACTTC.

The rearrangement links TRBV30 to TRBJ2-7; 7 nucleotides align to TRBD2. With V trimmed by 3 bases and J by 5 bases, 10 bases remained unmatched. This CDR3 is 14 amino acids long. The V gene's germline CDR1 is GTSNPN and CDR2 SVGIG (reference sequence). The CDR3 sequence: CAWRPRSGTHEQYF. The CDR3 DNA reads as TGTGCCTGGAGGCCTCGGAGCGGGACCCACGAGCAGTACTTC.

This sequence joins TRBV19 and TRBJ2-7, with 10 bases matching TRBD2. V was pared by 6 bases and J by 3 bases, with 8 bases of the junction left unmatched. The CDR3 contains 15 residues. Per germline, CDR1 LNHDA and CDR2 SQIVND (reference sequence). The CDR3 bases are TGTGCCAGTAGGACCGGGACTAGCGCCTACTACGAGCAGTACTTC. Amino acid sequence: CASRTGTSAYYEQYF.

The V call is TRBV19, the J call TRBJ1-1; D remains ambiguous. CDR3 length: 14 residues. Trimming left V 7 bases short and J 8 bases short, with 20 bases between. The germline V gene has CDR1 LNHDA and CDR2 SQIVND (reference sequence). CDR3 nucleotides: TGTGCCAGTACCCACCGGAGCCCTAGGAGCGAAGCTTTCTTT. It encodes CASTHRSPRSEAFF. Combining the CDR3 with reference TRBV19 and TRBJ1-1 gives the whole variable domain DGGITQSPKYLFRKEGQNVTLSCEQNLNHDAMYWYRQDPGQGLRLIYYSQIVNDFQKGDIAEGYSVSREKKESFPLTVTSAQKNPTAFYLCASTHRSPRSEAFFGQGTRLTVV.

V and J are TRBV12-5 and TRBJ2-3, with 9 bases matching TRBD2. This CDR3 contains 15 residues. Trimming at V came to 5 bases and at J to 2 bases, leaving 5 bases not matched to a gene. Germline CDR1 and CDR2: LGHNT and FRNRAP. CDR3 in amino acids: CASGRLAGYTDTQYF. The CDR3 nucleotides read TGTGCTAGTGGTCGGCTAGCGGGGTACACAGATACGCAGTATTTT.

This clone was recorded only once. This chain joins TRBV30 and TRBJ2-7; 7 bases match TRBD2. Per germline, CDR1 GTSNPN and CDR2 SVGIG (reference sequence). The CDR3 extends over 12 amino acids. J was trimmed by 3 bases and V by 5 bases; bases with no gene match: 4. The CDR3 protein is CAWAGVDYEQYF. The CDR3 DNA is TGTGCCTGGGCGGGGGTGGACTACGAGCAGTACTTC. The whole variable domain, filled in from reference TRBV30 and TRBJ2-7, reads SQTIHQWPATLVQPVGSPLSLECTVEGTSNPNLYWYRQAAGRGLQLLFYSVGIGQISSEVPQNLSASRPQDRQFILSSKKLLLSDSGFYLCAWAGVDYEQYFGPGTRLTVT.

J is TRBJ1-1 and V is TRBV19, with 8 bases lining up with TRBD1. Trimming at V came to 7 bases and at J to 2 bases, leaving 12 bases not matched to a gene. CDR3 length equals 16 residues. Germline V gives CDR1 LNHDA, CDR2 SQIVND (reference sequence). CDR3 in amino acids: CASIKIGQGHNTEAFF. The CDR3 region has the DNA TGTGCCAGTATAAAGATAGGACAGGGACACAACACTGAAGCTTTCTTT. Combining the CDR3 with reference TRBV19 and TRBJ1-1 gives the whole variable domain DGGITQSPKYLFRKEGQNVTLSCEQNLNHDAMYWYRQDPGQGLRLIYYSQIVNDFQKGDIAEGYSVSREKKESFPLTVTSAQKNPTAFYLCASIKIGQGHNTEAFFGQGTRLTVV.

The CDR3 DNA is TGTGCCAGTAGTCAGGACAGGGGTGATCAGCCCCAGCATTTT. The encoded protein is CASSQDRGDQPQHF. The chain uses TRBV19 and TRBJ1-5; the match to TRBD1 covers 9 bases. From germline, CDR1 is LNHDA and CDR2 SQIVND (reference sequence). The CDR3 contains 14 residues. V lost 5 bases and J lost 5; bases outside the gene matches: 4.

The chain combines TRBV4-1 with TRBJ2-5; TRBD2 might be the D (6 bases). This CDR3 comprises 14 residues. Germline CDR1 MGHRA, CDR2 YSYEKL. The germline V and J ends were trimmed by 4 bases and 5 bases, with 14 bases remaining between them. The CDR3 loop reads CASSLEPGRETQYF. The CDR3 nucleotides are TGCGCCAGCAGCCTAGAGCCAGGGAGGGAGACCCAGTACTTC.

This chain connects TRBV27 to TRBJ2-7; 9 bases map to TRBD1. V lost 3 bases to trimming and J lost 1 base; unmatched junction nucleotides: 4. CDR3 length equals 15 residues. Per germline, CDR1 MNHEY and CDR2 SMNVEV (reference sequence). This CDR3 is CASSFTGGRSYEQYF. For the CDR3, the DNA is TGTGCCAGCAGTTTCACAGGGGGCAGGTCCTACGAGCAGTACTTC.

The V gene is TRBV20-1, the J gene TRBJ1-2, with D possibly being TRBD1 (5 bases). V lost 5 bases to trimming and J lost 8 bases, with 12 bases between them. Germline V gene data show CDR1 as DFQATT and CDR2 as SNEGSKA (reference sequence). This CDR3 has 11 residues. The CDR3, as DNA: TGCAGTGCTGGGGGGGTGGAGGGCTACACCTTC. Residues: CSAGGVEGYTF.

The chain recombines TRBV6-1 with TRBJ2-7; D perhaps matches TRBD1 (5 bases). This CDR3 is built from 14 residues. Between the trimmed V and J ends, which lost 4 bases and 5 bases, there was a span of 15 bases. The germline V gene has CDR1 MNHNS and CDR2 SASEGT. This chain's CDR3 is CASSVSGRVDEQYF. CDR3 bases: TGTGCCAGCAGTGTCAGTGGCAGGGTGGACGAGCAGTACTTC.

The sample holds a few counts of this clone. V and J are TRBV7-9 and TRBJ1-2, with TRBD1 as a possible D gene (5 bases). Per the germline V gene, CDR1 is SEHNR and CDR2 is FQNEAQ (reference sequence). V lost 5 bases to trimming and J lost 0 bases, with 10 bases between them. The CDR3 spans 14 residues. CDR3 sequence (DNA): TGTGCCAGCAGCCCTACAGGTACTAACTATGGCTACACCTTC. Translated, it gives CASSPTGTNYGYTF.

The chain links TRBV27 to TRBJ1-2; maybe TRBD1 (6 bases). The CDR3 covers 13 residues. Trimming shortened V by 8 bases and J by 3 bases, and 13 bases separated the two germline ends. Germline V lookup: CDR1 MNHEY, CDR2 SMNVEV (reference sequence). The CDR3 nucleotides read TGTGCCAGCGGGGGCAGGGGCTACTATGGCTACACCTTC. This gives the protein CASGGRGYYGYTF.

The J gene is TRBJ2-1, the V gene TRBV7-6, with D unclear. In germline, CDR1 is SGHVS, CDR2 FNYEAQ. The ends were cut back, 4 bases at V and 0 bases at J, with 16 bases in the middle. The CDR3 is 17 residues long. The CDR3 region is CASSSNGDSSSYNEQFF. Written as DNA, the CDR3 is TGTGCCAGCAGCTCTAACGGAGATTCGAGCTCCTACAATGAGCAGTTCTTC.

This chain links TRBV6-5 with TRBJ2-7; 11 bases fit TRBD1. J lost 5 bases, V lost 6 bases, and 6 bases had no gene match. The CDR3 contains 14 residues. Germline CDR1 is MNHEY and CDR2 is SVGAGI. CDR3 loop: CASSLDRGLHEQYF. The CDR3 DNA is TGTGCCAGCAGCCTGGACAGGGGGCTCCACGAGCAGTACTTC.

This clone occurred a few times. V usage is TRBV30 and J usage is TRBJ2-7; D perhaps matches TRBD1 (5 bases). Trimming shortened V by 3 bases and J by 1 base, and 13 bases separated the two germline ends. The length of the CDR3 is 14 residues. Germline V gene sequence: CDR1 GTSNPN, CDR2 SVGIG (reference sequence). DNA for the CDR3: TGTGCCTGGAGGGGAAAGGGGATTTCCTACGAGCAGTACTTC. Translation gives CAWRGKGISYEQYF.

This clone came up once. The rearrangement links TRBV9 to TRBJ1-1; TRBD1 matches at 9 bases. The CDR3 totals 16 residues. The trim removed 4 bases at V and 0 bases at J, leaving 7 bases unmatched. CDR1 and CDR2 (germline): SGDLS, YYNGEE. The CDR3 loop is CASSPRTGVMNTEAFF. CDR3 DNA sequence: TGTGCCAGCAGCCCAAGGACAGGGGTAATGAACACTGAAGCTTTCTTT. Looking up the rest from reference TRBV9 and TRBJ1-1 gives the full variable domain: DSGVTQTPKHLITATGQRVTLRCSPRSGDLSVYWYQQSLDQGLQFLIQYYNGEERAKGNILERFSAQQFPDLHSELNLSSLELGDSALYFCASSPRTGVMNTEAFFGQGTRLTVV.

CDR3 protein: CASSESTGTQETQYF. Here the CDR3 DNA reads TGTGCCAGCAGTGAATCTACAGGGACCCAAGAGACCCAGTACTTC. The rearrangement links TRBV6-1 to TRBJ2-5, with D possibly matching TRBD1 (6 bases). CDR1 is MNHNS and CDR2 is SASEGT in the germline V gene. The CDR3 extends over 15 amino acids. The V end lost 2 bases, the J end lost 1 base, and 11 bases lay between the germline ends.

This chain's CDR3 is CASSPVSERRNEKLFF. CDR3 sequence (DNA): TGTGCCAGCAGCCCTGTTAGCGAGAGACGTAATGAAAAACTGTTTTTT. The chain links TRBV25-1 to TRBJ1-4; D gene ambiguous. V was pared by 6 bases and J by 4 bases, with 18 bases between. The CDR3 is 16 amino acids. Germline V lookup: CDR1 MGHDK, CDR2 SYGVNS.